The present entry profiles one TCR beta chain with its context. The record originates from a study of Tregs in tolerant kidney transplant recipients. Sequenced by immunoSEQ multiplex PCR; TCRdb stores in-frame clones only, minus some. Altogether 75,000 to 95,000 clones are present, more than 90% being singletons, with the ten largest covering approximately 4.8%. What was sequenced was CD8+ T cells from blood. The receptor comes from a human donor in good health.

CDR3 sequence (DNA): TGTGCCAGCAGCTTCCTAGCGGGGGGGCGCGAGCAGTTCTTC. Its protein product is CASSFLAGGREQFF. The chain has TRBV7-3 and TRBJ2-1, with TRBD2 matching over 12 bases. The trim removed 3 bases at V and 10 bases at J, leaving 4 bases unmatched. CDR1 is SGHTA, CDR2 FQGTGA, per germline. The CDR3 loop spans 14 amino acids. Filled out from reference TRBV7-3 and TRBJ2-1, the complete variable domain reads GAGVSQTPSNKVTEKGKYVELRCDPISGHTALYWYRQSLGQGPEFLIYFQGTGAADDSGLPNDRFFAVRPEGSVSTLKIQRTERGDSAVYLCASSFLAGGREQFFGPGTRLTVL.